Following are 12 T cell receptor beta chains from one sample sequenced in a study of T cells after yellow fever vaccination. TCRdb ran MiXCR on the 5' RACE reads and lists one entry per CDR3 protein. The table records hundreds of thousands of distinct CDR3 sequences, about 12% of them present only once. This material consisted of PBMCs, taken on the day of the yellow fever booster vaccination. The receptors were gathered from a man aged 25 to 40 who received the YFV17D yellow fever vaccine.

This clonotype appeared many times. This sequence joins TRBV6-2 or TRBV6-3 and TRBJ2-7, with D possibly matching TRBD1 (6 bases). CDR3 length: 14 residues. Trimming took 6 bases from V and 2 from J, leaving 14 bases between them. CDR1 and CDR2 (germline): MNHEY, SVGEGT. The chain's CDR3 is CASRSRGGTYEQYF. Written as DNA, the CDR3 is TGTGCCAGCAGAAGCAGGGGCGGAACCTACGAGCAGTACTTC.

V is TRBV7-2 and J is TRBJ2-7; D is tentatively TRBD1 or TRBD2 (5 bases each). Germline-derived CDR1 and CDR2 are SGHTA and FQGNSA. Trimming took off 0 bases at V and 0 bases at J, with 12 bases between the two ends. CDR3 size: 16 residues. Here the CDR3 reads CASSLAGTLSSYEQYF. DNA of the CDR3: TGTGCCAGCAGCTTAGCGGGGACCCTAAGCTCCTACGAGCAGTACTTC.

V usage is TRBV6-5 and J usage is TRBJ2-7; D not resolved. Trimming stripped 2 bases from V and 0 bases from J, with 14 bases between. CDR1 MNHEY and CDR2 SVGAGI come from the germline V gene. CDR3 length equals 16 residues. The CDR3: CASSYPTVSSSYEQYF. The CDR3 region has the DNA TGTGCCAGCAGTTACCCCACGGTCTCGAGCTCCTACGAGCAGTACTTC.

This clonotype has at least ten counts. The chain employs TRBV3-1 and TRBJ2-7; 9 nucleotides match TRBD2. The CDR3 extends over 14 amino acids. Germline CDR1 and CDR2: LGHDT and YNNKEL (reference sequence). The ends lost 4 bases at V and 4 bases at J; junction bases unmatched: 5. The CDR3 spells CASSPGLAGYEQYF. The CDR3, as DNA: TGTGCCAGCAGCCCGGGACTAGCTGGGTACGAGCAGTACTTC.

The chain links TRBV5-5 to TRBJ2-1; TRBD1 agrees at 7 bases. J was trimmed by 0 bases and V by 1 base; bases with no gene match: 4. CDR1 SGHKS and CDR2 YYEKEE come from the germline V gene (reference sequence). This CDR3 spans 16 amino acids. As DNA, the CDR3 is TGTGCCAGCAGCTTGACAGGGGCCAGCTCCTACAATGAGCAGTTCTTC. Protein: CASSLTGASSYNEQFF.

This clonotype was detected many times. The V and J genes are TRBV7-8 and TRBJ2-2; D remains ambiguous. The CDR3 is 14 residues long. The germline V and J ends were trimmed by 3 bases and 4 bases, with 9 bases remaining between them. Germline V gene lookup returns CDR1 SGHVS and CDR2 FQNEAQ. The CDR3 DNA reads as TGTGCCAGCAGCTTGGCTGCCGGCACCGGGGAGCTGTTTTTT. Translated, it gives CASSLAAGTGELFF.

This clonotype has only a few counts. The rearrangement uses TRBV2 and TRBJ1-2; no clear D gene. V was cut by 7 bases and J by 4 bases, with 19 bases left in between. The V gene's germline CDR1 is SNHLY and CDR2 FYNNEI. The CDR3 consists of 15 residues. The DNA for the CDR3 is TGTGCCAGCACCCCCGAACGGGCAGCAATCTATGGCTACACCTTC. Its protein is CASTPERAAIYGYTF. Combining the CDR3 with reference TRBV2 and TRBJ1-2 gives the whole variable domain EPEVTQTPSHQVTQMGQEVILRCVPISNHLYFYWYRQILGQKVEFLVSFYNNEISEKSEIFDDQFSVERPDGSNFTLKIRSTKLEDSAMYFCASTPERAAIYGYTFGSGTRLTVV.

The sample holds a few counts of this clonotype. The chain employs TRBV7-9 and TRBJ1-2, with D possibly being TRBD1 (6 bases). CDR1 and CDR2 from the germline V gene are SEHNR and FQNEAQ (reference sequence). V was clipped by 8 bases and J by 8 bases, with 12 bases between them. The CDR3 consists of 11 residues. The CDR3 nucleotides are TGTGCCAGCTTTCAGGGGCCCGGCTACACCTTC. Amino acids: CASFQGPGYTF.

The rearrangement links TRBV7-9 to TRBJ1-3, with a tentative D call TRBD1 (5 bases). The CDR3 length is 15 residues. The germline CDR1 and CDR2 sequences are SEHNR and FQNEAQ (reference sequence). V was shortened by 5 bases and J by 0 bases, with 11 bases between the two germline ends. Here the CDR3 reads CASSLTAFSGNTIYF. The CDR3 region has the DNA TGTGCCAGCAGCCTGACAGCTTTCTCTGGAAACACCATATATTTT.

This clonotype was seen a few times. In nucleotides, the CDR3 is TGTGCCAGCAGTTTTCCGACAGGGGCGAAGTATGGCTACACCTTC. Amino acids: CASSFPTGAKYGYTF. This chain connects TRBV28 to TRBJ1-2; TRBD1 matches at 8 bases. The CDR3 loop spans 15 amino acids. Losses at the gene ends were 3 bases for V and 5 bases for J; bases not matched to a gene: 8. Per the germline V gene, CDR1 is MDHEN and CDR2 is SYDVKM.

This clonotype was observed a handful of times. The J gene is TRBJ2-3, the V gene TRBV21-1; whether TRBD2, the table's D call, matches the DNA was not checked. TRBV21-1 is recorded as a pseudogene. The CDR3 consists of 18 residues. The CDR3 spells CASSKVVGMGPSADTQYF. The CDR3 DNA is TGTGCCAGCAGCAAAGTAGTCGGAATGGGCCCTTCCGCAGATACGCAGTATTTT.

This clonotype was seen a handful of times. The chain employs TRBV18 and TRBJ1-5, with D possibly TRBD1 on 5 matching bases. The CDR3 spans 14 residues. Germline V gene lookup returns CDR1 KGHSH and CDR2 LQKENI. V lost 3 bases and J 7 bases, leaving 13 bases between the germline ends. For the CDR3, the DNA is TGTGCCAGCTCACCGGGGGTAGGAGGGCAGCCCCAGCATTTT. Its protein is CASSPGVGGQPQHF.